Sequencing of this TCR beta chain was carried out in a study of low-dose radiotherapy and immunotherapy resistance in tumors. For the study at large: A total of 13 Gy over 26 weeks was given to Cohort 2 as 1 Gy per fraction every two weeks. Ipilimumab 1 mg/kg every six weeks, together with nivolumab 240 mg every two weeks, was given intravenously to patients. For four cycles from cycle 1 day 1, patients took 300 mg oral aspirin daily.

The sample holds many counts of this clonotype. Time point given: after trial treatment. The treatment is: LDRT plus nivolumab, ipilimumab, low-dose cyclophosphamide and aspirin (RACIN trial). Priming of first-strand cDNA relied on TRAV- and TRBV-specific primers (covering alpha and beta chains). A constant-region primer paired with the V-primer adapter amplified TCRs over around 18 PCR cycles. In TCRdb, the reads were re-called with MiXCR into one record per CDR3 protein. Of roughly 100,000 distinct CDR3 sequences listed, roughly 20% are singletons. The material sequenced was PBMCs, taken after low-dose radiotherapy plus immunotherapy. The receptor comes from a male donor with prostate cancer.

CDR3 in DNA: TGTGCCATCCCAAGCGGGGGGGCCACTAATGAGCAGTTCTTC. This gives the protein CAIPSGGATNEQFF. The gene calls are TRBV10-3 and TRBJ2-1; 10 bases are shared with TRBD2. Germline V lookup: CDR1 ENHRY, CDR2 SYGVKD. CDR3 length: 14 amino acids. J gave up 7 bases and V 8 bases, and 8 bases lay outside the gene matches.